The TCR beta chain under discussion was sequenced for a study of human T cells and chemical hapten exposure. Study context: Minor pooled library volume differences mainly drove per-sample TCR yield variation. Study findings and constraints: Controls formed significantly fewer large CDR3 similarity clusters than expanded TCRs did.

Notes on this clonotype: Its specificity is unknown.

The CDR3 spans 21 residues. Germline CDR1 and CDR2: SGHTA and FQGTGA. The V gene lost 5 bases and the J gene lost 8 bases, with 39 bases spanning the gap. Time point given: patch test 2, 6 weeks after DPC sensitization. Treatment in this sample: therapeutic diphenylcyclopropenone sensitization with weekly scalp DPC. Non-pregnant alopecia patients aged 18 to 70, suitable for DPC therapy. Within the library, unique molecular identifiers were attached to each individual cDNA molecule. TCRdb ran MiXCR on the RACE reads and lists one entry per CDR3 protein. Of about 40,000 distinct CDR3 sequences listed, less than 3.5% are singletons.

This TCR was recovered from a man aged 35 to 55 with alopecia areata. Some clones in this sample may be carry-over from other donors' samples. This chain links TRBV7-3 with TRBJ1-2; TRBD1 is a possible D gene (6 bases). This specimen was whole blood, taken in connection with sensitization to the hapten diphenylcyclopropenone (DPC). The CDR3 DNA sequence: TGTGCCAGCAGCCCTATTGGGGGCAGCTCGAGCTTAAACTCCGTAGCACGAGGCTACACCTTC. Protein sequence: CASSPIGGSSSLNSVARGYTF.